Many counts were recorded for the clone carrying this T cell receptor (beta chain). Antigen specificity is unknown. The read ends 3 residues early relative to the CDR3; the germline J gene fills the gap. TCRdb keeps only in-frame clones here, not all; method: immunoSEQ multiplex PCR. Recorded here are 35,000 to 50,000 clones, none singletons. The sample belongs to a study of T cell clonality in common variable immunodeficiency. Notes on the study in general: Links between repertoire features and CVID complications were heterogeneity-limited. Fewer deletions and N-nucleotide insertions were reportedly seen in common variable immunodeficiency TCR beta sequences.

Both groups were predominantly of Caucasian heritage. Germline trimming cut 5 bases from V and 4 bases from J; bases unmatched to any gene: 8. Looked up from germline, CDR1 is SGHTA and CDR2 is FQGTGA. This CDR3 has 15 residues. The receptor was isolated from a person aged 18 to 75 in good health. Sequenced sample: peripheral blood mononuclear cells. The rearrangement joins TRBV7-3 to TRBJ2-5; 9 bases match TRBD1. The part of the CDR3 DNA that was read is TGTGCCAGCAGCAAAAACAGGGGGCGCGGAGAGACC. It is translated as CASSKNRGRGET. The full CDR3 sequence reads CASSKNRGRGETQYF.